Listed below are T cell receptor beta chains from one sample, sequenced in a study of T cells in Graves' hyperthyroidism and ophthalmopathy. TCRdb re-derived calls from the multiplex PCR reads in MiXCR, one entry per CDR3 protein. The table shows roughly 710,000 distinct CDR3 sequences, with roughly 32% occurring only once. Sequenced: blood. The receptor set was obtained from a middle-aged woman with Graves' hyperthyroidism. The CDR3 runs from the conserved cysteine through the conserved F or W. Each record gives: V gene, clone size, J gene, D gene, CDR3 protein, CDR3 DNA. A D gene is named only where the DNA matches it firmly. The size entry is marked missing in some rows and otherwise reads once, few, many or a size class.

V gene: TRBV5-1; clone size: .; J gene: TRBJ1-2; D gene: TRBD1; CDR3 protein: CASSPLRDRDYGYTF; CDR3 DNA: TGCGCCAGCAGCCCACTCCGGGACAGGGACTATGGCTACACCTTC
V gene: TRBV7-2; clone size: .; J gene: TRBJ2-7; D gene: .; CDR3 protein: CANSLKTASPFYEQYF; CDR3 DNA: TGTGCCAACAGCTTAAAAACAGCGTCTCCCTTCTACGAGCAGTACTTC
V gene: TRBV7-7; clone size: .; J gene: TRBJ2-3; D gene: TRBD2; CDR3 protein: CASSLSGGDTDTQYF; CDR3 DNA: TGTGCTAGCAGCCTTAGCGGGGGAGACACAGATACGCAGTATTTT
V gene: TRBV20-1; clone size: few; J gene: TRBJ1-5; D gene: .; CDR3 protein: CSASWKIPGQPQHF; CDR3 DNA: TGCAGTGCTAGCTGGAAGATCCCTGGGCAGCCCCAGCATTTT
V gene: TRBV5-6; clone size: many; J gene: TRBJ1-2; D gene: TRBD1; CDR3 protein: CASSFDRGDYGYTF; CDR3 DNA: TGTGCCAGCAGCTTTGACAGGGGGGACTATGGCTACACCTTC
V gene: TRBV29-1; clone size: once; J gene: TRBJ2-5; D gene: .; CDR3 protein: CSLGQGWEETQYF; CDR3 DNA: TGCAGCTTGGGTCAGGGGTGGGAGGAGACCCAGTACTTC
V gene: TRBV4-3; clone size: many; J gene: TRBJ2-5; D gene: .; CDR3 protein: CASSQARGGETQYF; CDR3 DNA: TGCGCCAGCAGCCAAGCTCGTGGGGGCGAGACCCAGTACTTC
V gene: TRBV12-3/TRBV12-4; clone size: .; J gene: TRBJ2-3; D gene: .; CDR3 protein: CASGGSSTDTQYF; CDR3 DNA: TGTGCCAGCGGGGGGTCTAGCACAGATACGCAGTATTTT
V gene: TRBV9; clone size: .; J gene: TRBJ2-7; D gene: .; CDR3 protein: CASSQDLGGYEQYF; CDR3 DNA: TGTGCCAGCAGCCAAGATCTGGGCGGGTACGAGCAGTACTTC
V gene: TRBV5-1; clone size: .; J gene: TRBJ1-1; D gene: TRBD1; CDR3 protein: CASSLDPGQITEAFF; CDR3 DNA: TGCGCCAGCAGCTTGGATCCGGGACAGATAACTGAAGCTTTCTTT
V gene: TRBV7-6; clone size: .; J gene: TRBJ1-1; D gene: .; CDR3 protein: CASSLVQDTEAFF; CDR3 DNA: TGTGCCAGCAGTTTGGTGCAGGACACTGAAGCTTTCTTT
V gene: TRBV5-1; clone size: once; J gene: TRBJ1-4; D gene: TRBD1; CDR3 protein: CASSSTGDTSATNEKLFF; CDR3 DNA: TGCGCCAGCAGCTCGACAGGGGACACATCAGCAACTAATGAAAAACTGTTTTTT
V gene: TRBV10-3; clone size: few; J gene: TRBJ1-2; D gene: .; CDR3 protein: CAISVGQGTSYGYTF; CDR3 DNA: TGTGCCATCAGTGTAGGGCAGGGAACTAGCTATGGCTACACCTTC
V gene: TRBV7-9; clone size: once; J gene: TRBJ2-3; D gene: .; CDR3 protein: CASSQRDGFTDAQYF; CDR3 DNA: TGTGCCAGCAGCCAACGGGACGGATTCACAGATGCGCAGTATTTT
V gene: TRBV2; clone size: many; J gene: TRBJ2-7; D gene: .; CDR3 protein: CASSVSGFSYEQYF; CDR3 DNA: TGTGCCAGCAGTGTTAGTGGATTTTCCTACGAGCAGTACTTC
V gene: TRBV20-1; clone size: few; J gene: TRBJ2-7; D gene: TRBD2; CDR3 protein: CSAKVLSSGRSYEQYF; CDR3 DNA: TGCAGTGCGAAAGTCCTTTCTAGCGGGAGAAGCTACGAGCAGTACTTC
V gene: TRBV11-2; clone size: few; J gene: TRBJ2-2; D gene: TRBD2; CDR3 protein: CASSLRLAEYTGELFF; CDR3 DNA: TGTGCCAGCAGCCTACGACTAGCGGAGTACACCGGGGAGCTGTTTTTT
V gene: TRBV7-2; clone size: few; J gene: TRBJ1-4; D gene: .; CDR3 protein: CASSLTWGWGEKLFF; CDR3 DNA: TGTGCCAGCAGCCTTACATGGGGGTGGGGTGAAAAACTGTTTTTT
V gene: TRBV12-3/TRBV12-4; clone size: .; J gene: TRBJ2-2; D gene: TRBD1; CDR3 protein: CASRPPGTGGWGELFF; CDR3 DNA: TGTGCCAGCAGACCTCCAGGGACAGGGGGCTGGGGGGAGCTGTTTTTT
V gene: TRBV29-1; clone size: many; J gene: TRBJ2-5; D gene: .; CDR3 protein: CSVGGQQGVVEETQYF; CDR3 DNA: TGCAGCGTTGGGGGACAACAAGGAGTGGTTGAAGAGACCCAGTACTTC
V gene: TRBV10-3; clone size: many; J gene: TRBJ1-2; D gene: .; CDR3 protein: CAISEAGDGYTF; CDR3 DNA: TGTGCCATCAGTGAAGCAGGGGATGGCTACACCTTC
V gene: TRBV20-1; clone size: few; J gene: TRBJ1-6; D gene: .; CDR3 protein: CSAQHGTYNSPLHF; CDR3 DNA: TGCAGTGCTCAACACGGGACATATAATTCACCCCTCCACTTT
V gene: TRBV2; clone size: many; J gene: TRBJ1-5; D gene: TRBD1; CDR3 protein: CASHRGDNQPQHF; CDR3 DNA: TGTGCCAGCCACAGGGGCGACAATCAGCCCCAGCATTTT
V gene: TRBV24-1; clone size: .; J gene: TRBJ1-3; D gene: .; CDR3 protein: CATSETRGRHSGNTTYF; CDR3 DNA: TGTGCCACCAGTGAGACAAGGGGACGACACTCTGGAAACACCACATATTTT
V gene: TRBV7-2; clone size: .; J gene: TRBJ1-5; D gene: .; CDR3 protein: CASSINGAQPQHF; CDR3 DNA: TGTGCCAGCAGCATCAACGGGGCTCAGCCCCAGCATTTT
V gene: TRBV19; clone size: many; J gene: TRBJ1-2; D gene: .; CDR3 protein: CATDTYYGYTF; CDR3 DNA: TGTGCCACCGACACGTACTATGGCTACACCTTC
V gene: TRBV10-3; clone size: many; J gene: TRBJ2-2; D gene: TRBD2; CDR3 protein: CAISGASGDTGELFF; CDR3 DNA: TGTGCCATCAGTGGGGCTAGCGGCGACACCGGGGAGCTGTTTTTT
V gene: TRBV7-3; clone size: many; J gene: TRBJ1-6; D gene: TRBD1; CDR3 protein: CASSLTLTPGQGFNSPLHF; CDR3 DNA: TGTGCCAGCAGCTTAACGTTAACGCCGGGACAGGGATTTAATTCACCCCTCCACTTT
V gene: TRBV19; clone size: many; J gene: TRBJ2-6; D gene: .; CDR3 protein: CASRRGDVLTF; CDR3 DNA: TGTGCCAGTAGGCGGGGCGACGTCCTGACTTTC
V gene: TRBV7-8; clone size: few; J gene: TRBJ2-7; D gene: .; CDR3 protein: CASSSPIEDPFYEQYF; CDR3 DNA: TGTGCCAGCAGCTCCCCGATTGAGGACCCATTCTACGAGCAGTACTTC
V gene: TRBV6-5; clone size: .; J gene: TRBJ2-7; D gene: .; CDR3 protein: CASSMRGGSTEQYF; CDR3 DNA: TGTGCCAGCAGTATGAGGGGGGGTAGTACCGAGCAGTACTTC
V gene: TRBV7-9; clone size: .; J gene: TRBJ2-2; D gene: .; CDR3 protein: CASSQESGGRELFF; CDR3 DNA: TGTGCCAGCAGCCAAGAGTCTGGAGGACGGGAGCTGTTTTTT
V gene: TRBV6-1; clone size: .; J gene: TRBJ1-6; D gene: TRBD1; CDR3 protein: CATSTTGTGISPLHF; CDR3 DNA: TGTGCCACCTCCACGACCGGGACAGGGATTTCACCCCTCCACTTT
V gene: TRBV2; clone size: few; J gene: TRBJ2-7; D gene: .; CDR3 protein: CASIGRVSYEQYF; CDR3 DNA: TGTGCCAGCATTGGACGGGTCTCCTACGAGCAGTACTTC
V gene: TRBV10-3; clone size: .; J gene: TRBJ2-3; D gene: .; CDR3 protein: CAISEGRTTSTDTQYF; CDR3 DNA: TGTGCCATCAGTGAGGGTCGGACAACTAGCACAGATACGCAGTATTTT
V gene: TRBV29-1; clone size: many; J gene: TRBJ2-6; D gene: .; CDR3 protein: CSAVEPSGANVLTF; CDR3 DNA: TGCAGCGCCGTTGAGCCTTCTGGGGCCAACGTCCTGACTTTC
V gene: TRBV19; clone size: .; J gene: TRBJ1-2; D gene: .; CDR3 protein: CASSYQGPSGYTF; CDR3 DNA: TGTGCCAGTAGTTATCAGGGCCCATCCGGCTACACCTTC
V gene: TRBV10-2; clone size: .; J gene: TRBJ1-2; D gene: .; CDR3 protein: CASSDSIWDMEYGYTF; CDR3 DNA: TGCGCCAGCAGTGATTCGATTTGGGACATGGAGTATGGCTACACCTTC
V gene: TRBV7-9; clone size: few; J gene: TRBJ2-7; D gene: TRBD2; CDR3 protein: CASSRGLAGGASYEQYF; CDR3 DNA: TGTGCCAGCAGCCGCGGACTAGCGGGGGGCGCCTCCTACGAGCAGTACTTC
V gene: TRBV28; clone size: .; J gene: TRBJ2-7; D gene: TRBD1; CDR3 protein: CASSLDRGLISGQYF; CDR3 DNA: TGTGCCAGCAGTTTGGACAGGGGGCTCATTTCCGGGCAGTACTTC
V gene: TRBV2; clone size: .; J gene: TRBJ2-6; D gene: .; CDR3 protein: CARGAGQLSGANVLTF; CDR3 DNA: TGTGCCAGAGGTGCAGGGCAACTCTCTGGGGCCAACGTCCTGACTTTC
V gene: TRBV2; clone size: many; J gene: TRBJ1-1; D gene: .; CDR3 protein: CASSELVAAEAFF; CDR3 DNA: TGTGCCAGCAGTGAATTGGTGGCGGCTGAAGCTTTCTTT
V gene: TRBV19; clone size: few; J gene: TRBJ1-5; D gene: TRBD1; CDR3 protein: CASSILQGASNQPQHF; CDR3 DNA: TGTGCCAGTAGTATCCTCCAGGGGGCTAGCAATCAGCCCCAGCATTTT